Listed below are T cell receptor beta chains from one sample, sequenced in a study of Ad26.COV2.S vaccination and SARS-CoV-2 variants. Assay used: immunoSEQ multiplex PCR; TCRdb lists only in-frame clones, some missing. The sample has approximately 460,000 clones; 89% are singletons. Source: peripheral blood, taken in a trial of Ad26.COV2.S vaccine versus placebo. These receptors all stem from a person aged 18-60 years who received the Ad26.COV2.S COVID-19 vaccine or a placebo. Each CDR3 is given with its conserved first and last residue. A D gene is named only where the DNA matches it firmly. Clone sizes are given selectively: once, few, many, or a class where the clone is expanded.

DNA: TGTGCCAGCAGGGGACAGCACTATGGCTACACCTTC
CDR3: CASRGQHYGYTF
size: -
D: TRBD1
V: TRBV6-5
J: TRBJ1-2

DNA: TGTGCCAGCAGGAGAATCCAGGGTATCGCCGAGCAGTACTTC
CDR3: CASRRIQGIAEQYF
size: -
D: -
V: TRBV6-5
J: TRBJ2-7

DNA: TGTGCCAGCAGTTTGCAGGGTGCCGGACTAGCGGAATACGAGCAGTACTTC
CDR3: CASSLQGAGLAEYEQYF
size: -
D: TRBD2
V: TRBV27
J: TRBJ2-7

DNA: TGTGCCAGCAGCCTTGCGGCGGCCACGGGCGGGGCCAACGTCCTGACTTTC
CDR3: CASSLAAATGGANVLTF
size: -
D: -
V: TRBV5-5
J: TRBJ2-6

DNA: TGTGCCAGCAGCTTACAGGGGTATGGCTACACCTTC
CDR3: CASSLQGYGYTF
size: once
D: -
V: TRBV7-9
J: TRBJ1-2

DNA: TGTGCCAGCAGCTTCGGCCAGCTCTCCACAGATACGCAGTATTTT
CDR3: CASSFGQLSTDTQYF
size: -
D: -
V: TRBV7-9
J: TRBJ2-3

DNA: TGTGCCAGCAGCTTAGCTTGGCGCGGGGGTAGCAATGAGCAGTTCTTC
CDR3: CASSLAWRGGSNEQFF
size: -
D: TRBD2
V: TRBV7-6
J: TRBJ2-1

DNA: TGTGCCAGCAGCAAAGGGACTAGCGGGCAAAGCTCCTACGAGCAGTACTTC
CDR3: CASSKGTSGQSSYEQYF
size: -
D: TRBD2
V: TRBV3-1/TRBV3-2
J: TRBJ2-7

DNA: TGCAGCGTCTCCCAGGCAGGCTATGGCTACACCTTC
CDR3: CSVSQAGYGYTF
size: -
D: -
V: TRBV29-1
J: TRBJ1-2

DNA: TGTGCCAGCAGTTCTACCTCCTACGAGCAGTACTTC
CDR3: CASSSTSYEQYF
size: -
D: -
V: TRBV27
J: TRBJ2-7

DNA: TGCGCCAGCAGCCAAGGACAGCGGGGGGTATCTTACAATGAGCAGTTCTTC
CDR3: CASSQGQRGVSYNEQFF
size: -
D: TRBD2
V: TRBV4-3
J: TRBJ2-1

DNA: TGTGCCACCAGTGACCCTCCCAGGGGGGATACGCAGTATTTT
CDR3: CATSDPPRGDTQYF
size: -
D: TRBD1
V: TRBV24-1
J: TRBJ2-3

DNA: TGTGCCAGCAGTTACTACGCGGGGGGACGAGGAAACACCATATATTTT
CDR3: CASSYYAGGRGNTIYF
size: -
D: -
V: TRBV6-6
J: TRBJ1-3

DNA: TGCGCCAGCAGTTCGAGGGCATTGAACACTGAAGCTTTCTTT
CDR3: CASSSRALNTEAFF
size: -
D: -
V: TRBV4-1
J: TRBJ1-1

DNA: TGTGCCAGCAGCTTTGGGTACACCTACAATGAGCAGTTCTTC
CDR3: CASSFGYTYNEQFF
size: -
D: -
V: TRBV11-1
J: TRBJ2-1

DNA: TGTGCCAGCAGTTACCCGGGACGGAGCAATCAGCCCCAGCATTTT
CDR3: CASSYPGRSNQPQHF
size: -
D: -
V: TRBV6-6
J: TRBJ1-5

DNA: TGTGCCAGCTCACCGACGGACACCTGGGGAAAACTGTTTTTT
CDR3: CASSPTDTWGKLFF
size: once
D: -
V: TRBV18
J: TRBJ1-4

DNA: TGTGCCAGCAGTTTCTATTACAATGAGCAGTTCTTC
CDR3: CASSFYYNEQFF
size: many
D: -
V: TRBV28
J: TRBJ2-1

DNA: TGTGCCAGCAGCGTGGAGGGTGTCTTTTCGGATACGCAGTATTTT
CDR3: CASSVEGVFSDTQYF
size: -
D: -
V: TRBV5-8
J: TRBJ2-3

DNA: TGTGCCAGCAGATACAGCCAATCGAGTGAGCAGTTCTTC
CDR3: CASRYSQSSEQFF
size: -
D: -
V: TRBV6-5
J: TRBJ2-1

DNA: TGTGCCAGCAGTTACTCGGCCGTTCAGTCCTACGAGCAGTACTTC
CDR3: CASSYSAVQSYEQYF
size: -
D: -
V: TRBV6-5
J: TRBJ2-7

DNA: TGTGCCAGCAGTTTCAAAGGGGTAATCAATCAGCCCCAGCATTTT
CDR3: CASSFKGVINQPQHF
size: -
D: -
V: TRBV28
J: TRBJ1-5

DNA: TGTGCCAGCAGCTTAGTAGACAGGGGCGCATGGGCAGCTTTCTTT
CDR3: CASSLVDRGAWAAFF
size: -
D: TRBD1
V: TRBV7-9
J: TRBJ1-1

DNA: TGTGCCAGCAGCAAAGGTTCCACCCGGGACTGCGGGGACGAGCAGTACTTC
CDR3: CASSKGSTRDCGDEQYF
size: many
D: -
V: TRBV21-1
J: TRBJ2-7

DNA: TGTGCCAGCAGCTTAGTTCTTGTGAACACTGAAGCTTTCTTT
CDR3: CASSLVLVNTEAFF
size: -
D: -
V: TRBV7-9
J: TRBJ1-1

DNA: TGTGCCAGCAGTCCGAGGGAGCACACTGAAGCTTTCTTT
CDR3: CASSPREHTEAFF
size: few
D: -
V: TRBV5-4
J: TRBJ1-1

DNA: TGTGCCAGCAGCGTAGATAACAGGAGGAACACTGAAGCTTTCTTT
CDR3: CASSVDNRRNTEAFF
size: -
D: -
V: TRBV9
J: TRBJ1-1

DNA: TGTGCCAGCAGCAAAGACAGACGAGATGAAGCTTTCTTT
CDR3: CASSKDRRDEAFF
size: once
D: -
V: TRBV6-5
J: TRBJ1-1

DNA: TGTGCCAGCAGTCCACTCGGGGCGGGGGCAGCCTACGAGCAGTACTTC
CDR3: CASSPLGAGAAYEQYF
size: -
D: -
V: TRBV27
J: TRBJ2-7

DNA: TGTGCCACCAGCAGGCCGGGACTAGCGGCCTCCTACAATGAGCAGTTCTTC
CDR3: CATSRPGLAASYNEQFF
size: -
D: TRBD2
V: TRBV15
J: TRBJ2-1

DNA: TGTGCCAGTAAAACAGGGGTTGGAAACACCATATATTTT
CDR3: CASKTGVGNTIYF
size: few
D: TRBD1
V: TRBV25-1
J: TRBJ1-3

DNA: TGTGCCAGCAGCCAAGGGACAAGTAATGAAAAACTGTTTTTT
CDR3: CASSQGTSNEKLFF
size: -
D: -
V: TRBV3-1/TRBV3-2
J: TRBJ1-4

DNA: TGTGCCAGCAGTCCCCCCCGAGTGGCTGGCTACACCTTC
CDR3: CASSPPRVAGYTF
size: -
D: -
V: TRBV28
J: TRBJ1-2

DNA: TGTGCCAGCTCACCCCCCCACCAGCGCGCAGATACGCAGTATTTT
CDR3: CASSPPHQRADTQYF
size: once
D: -
V: TRBV18
J: TRBJ2-3

DNA: TGTGCCAGCAGCTTCCCGGGTCAAGAGACCCAGTACTTC
CDR3: CASSFPGQETQYF
size: once
D: -
V: TRBV7-2
J: TRBJ2-5

DNA: TGTGCCAGCAGCCCCACAGGGGGCGTTGGAGATACGCAGTATTTT
CDR3: CASSPTGGVGDTQYF
size: -
D: TRBD1
V: TRBV7-9
J: TRBJ2-3